This T cell receptor (beta chain) is drawn from a study of CD8+CD57+ T cells in acquired aplastic anemia. Notes on the study in general: A set of about 30 CD8+ CDR3 sequences was shared between patients and controls, and these sequences appeared highly expressed in patients.

The sequenced patients had an expansion of CD8+CD57+ cells seen by flow cytometry. Genomic DNA, serving as template, underwent TCR beta VDJ and CDR3 profiling. TCRdb ran MiXCR on the reads and lists one entry per CDR3 protein. The sample consists of 160,000 or so distinct CDR3 sequences, under 55% of them appearing once. This clonotype was observed once. Its antigen is still unknown. This CDR3 has 16 residues. With 5 bases removed from V and 2 bases from J, the gap between germline ends came to 18 bases. This TCR was recovered from a human donor with aplastic anemia. Sequenced: sorted CD4+, CD8+, or CD8+CD57+ T cells (not recorded which) from PBMCs. The chain joins TRBV12-3 or TRBV12-4 to TRBJ1-2; D is undetermined. CDR3: CASSPGVRRRNYGYTF. The DNA for the CDR3 is TGTGCCAGCAGTCCCGGCGTGCGGAGGCGCAACTATGGCTACACCTTC.